This T cell receptor (beta chain) was identified during a study of blood T cell repertoires in COVID-19. Trimming pared 3 bases from V and 0 bases from J, leaving 9 bases between. Germline-derived CDR1 and CDR2 are SGHTA and FQGNSA. This CDR3 spans 15 amino acids. The table came from immunoSEQ multiplex PCR; TCRdb's copy has only in-frame clones and leaves some out. This table has 250,000 to 300,000 clones, 80% to 85% appearing once. This clone is a singleton in its sample. This TCR was sampled from a man aged 50 or older who had recovered from COVID-19. The rearrangement links TRBV7-2 to TRBJ2-1; D unresolved. The specimen sequenced was PBMCs or T cells enriched from blood (not recorded which). The CDR3: CASSFSTGSYNEQFF. The CDR3 DNA reads as TGTGCCAGCAGCTTCAGTACGGGCTCCTACAATGAGCAGTTCTTC.